This record concerns one TCR beta chain sequence. Antigen: not known. The assay was immunoSEQ multiplex PCR, and TCRdb's table has in-frame clones only and misses some. The repertoire includes 40,000 to 50,000 clones, around nine tenths of them detected once, and around 40% sits in the top ten. The source of the sample is a study of OX40 agonist ivuxolimab in advanced cancers. Study-level background: An anti-OX40 (CD134) antibody with agonistic activity, ivuxolimab, was administered to patients. Study observations and caveats: On average, a greater number of expanded clones characterised CD8+ T cells relative to CD4+.

Trimming cost V 3 bases and J 0 bases, with 13 bases left between them. Germline-derived CDR1 and CDR2 are ENHRY and SYGVKD. The CDR3 has 16 amino acids. This chain joins TRBV10-3 and TRBJ2-3, with D maybe TRBD2 (5 bases). The material was CD4+ or CD8+ T cells sorted from blood, obtained in a trial of the OX40 agonist ivuxolimab. The receptor was isolated from an adult with an advanced solid tumor such as melanoma, head and neck, liver or kidney cancer. The DNA of the CDR3 is TGTGCCATCAGTGAAGGAGGCAGGACGAGCACAGATACGCAGTATTTT. Its translation is CAISEGGRTSTDTQYF.